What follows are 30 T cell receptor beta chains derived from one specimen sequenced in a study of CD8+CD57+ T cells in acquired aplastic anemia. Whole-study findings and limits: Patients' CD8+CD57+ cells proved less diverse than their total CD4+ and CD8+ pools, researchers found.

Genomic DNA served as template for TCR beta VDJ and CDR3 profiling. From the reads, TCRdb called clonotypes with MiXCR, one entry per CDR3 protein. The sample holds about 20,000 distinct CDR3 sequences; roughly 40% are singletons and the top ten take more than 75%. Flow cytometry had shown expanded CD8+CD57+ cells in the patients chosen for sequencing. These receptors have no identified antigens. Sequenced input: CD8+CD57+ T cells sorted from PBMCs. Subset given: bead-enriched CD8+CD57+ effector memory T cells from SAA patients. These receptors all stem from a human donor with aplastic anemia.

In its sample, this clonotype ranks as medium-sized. CDR3 protein: CSVEEGTVAGYGYTF. For the CDR3, the DNA is TGCAGCGTTGAAGAAGGGACAGTAGCGGGGTATGGCTACACCTTC. This chain joins TRBV29-1 and TRBJ1-2; 7 nucleotides align to TRBD1. V dropped 0 bases and J dropped 5; count of bases not matched to a gene: 9. Germline V CDR1 and CDR2: SQVTM, ANQGSEA. The CDR3 is made up of 15 amino acids.

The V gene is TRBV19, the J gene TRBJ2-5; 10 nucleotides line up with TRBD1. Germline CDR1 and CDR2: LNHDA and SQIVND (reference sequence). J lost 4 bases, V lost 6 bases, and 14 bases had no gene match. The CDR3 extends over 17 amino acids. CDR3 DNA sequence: TGTGCCAGTAGGAGAACCTTATCGACAGGGGGCAGAGAGACCCAGTACTTC. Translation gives CASRRTLSTGGRETQYF.

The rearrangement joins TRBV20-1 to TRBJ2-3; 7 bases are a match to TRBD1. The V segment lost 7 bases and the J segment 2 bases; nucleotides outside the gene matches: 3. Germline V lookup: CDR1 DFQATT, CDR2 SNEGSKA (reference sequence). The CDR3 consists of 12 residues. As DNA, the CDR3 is TGCAGTGGCCAGGGGGACACAGATACGCAGTATTTT. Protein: CSGQGDTDTQYF.

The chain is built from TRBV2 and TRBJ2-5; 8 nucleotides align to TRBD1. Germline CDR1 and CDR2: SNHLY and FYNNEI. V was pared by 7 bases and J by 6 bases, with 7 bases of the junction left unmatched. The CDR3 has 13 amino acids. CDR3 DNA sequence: TGTGCCAGCAAAGACAGGGGTCATAAGACCCAGTACTTC. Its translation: CASKDRGHKTQYF.

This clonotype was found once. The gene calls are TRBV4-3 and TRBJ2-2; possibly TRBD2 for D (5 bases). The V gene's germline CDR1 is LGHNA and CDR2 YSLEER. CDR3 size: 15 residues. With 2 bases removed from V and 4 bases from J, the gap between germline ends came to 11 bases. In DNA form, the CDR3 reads TGCGCCAGCAGCCAAATTGCTGGAGGCACCGGGGAGCTGTTTTTT. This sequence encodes CASSQIAGGTGELFF.

CDR3 bases: TGCGCCAGCAGTGAGGGCGTAGGGACTAGCAATCAGCCCCAGCATTTT. It translates to CASSEGVGTSNQPQHF. The chain links TRBV10-2 to TRBJ1-5; D perhaps matches TRBD1 (5 bases). Germline CDR1 is WSHSY and CDR2 is SAAADI. This CDR3 is built from 16 residues. Trimming removed 2 bases at V and 0 bases at J, with 11 bases between.

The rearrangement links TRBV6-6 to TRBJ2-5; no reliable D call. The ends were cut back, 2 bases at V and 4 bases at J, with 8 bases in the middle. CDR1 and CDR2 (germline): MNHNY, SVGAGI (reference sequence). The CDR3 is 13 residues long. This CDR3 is CASSYGGRETQYF. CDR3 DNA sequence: TGTGCCAGCAGTTACGGCGGCAGAGAGACCCAGTACTTC.

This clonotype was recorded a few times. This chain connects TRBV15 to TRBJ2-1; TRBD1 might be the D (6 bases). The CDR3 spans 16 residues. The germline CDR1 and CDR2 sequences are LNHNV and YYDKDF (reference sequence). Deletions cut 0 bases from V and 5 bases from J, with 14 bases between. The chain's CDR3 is CATSRDLLGADNEQFF. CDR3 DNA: TGTGCCACCAGCAGAGATTTGTTGGGGGCCGACAATGAGCAGTTCTTC.

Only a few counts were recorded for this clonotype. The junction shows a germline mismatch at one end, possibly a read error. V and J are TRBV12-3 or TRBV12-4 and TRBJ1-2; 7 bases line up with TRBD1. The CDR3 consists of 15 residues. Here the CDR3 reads CASSWGQLGNYGHTF. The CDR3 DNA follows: TGTGCCAGCAGTTGGGGACAGCTAGGAAACTATGGCCACACCTTC.

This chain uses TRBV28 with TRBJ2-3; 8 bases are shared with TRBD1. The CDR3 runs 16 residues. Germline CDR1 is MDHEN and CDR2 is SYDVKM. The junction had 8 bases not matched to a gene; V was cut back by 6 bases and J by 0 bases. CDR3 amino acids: CASSLETGVSTDTQYF. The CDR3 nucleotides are TGTGCCAGCAGCCTGGAGACAGGGGTCAGCACAGATACGCAGTATTTT. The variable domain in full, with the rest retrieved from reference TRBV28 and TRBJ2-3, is DVKVTQSSRYLVKRTGEKVFLECVQDMDHENMFWYRQDPGLGLRLIYFSYDVKMKEKGDIPEGYSVSREKKERFSLILESASTNQTSMYLCASSLETGVSTDTQYFGPGTRLTVL.

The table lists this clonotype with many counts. CDR3 nucleotides: TGCAGTGCTCCAAGGACAGGGGAAGGCTACGAGCAGTACTTC. Translated: CSAPRTGEGYEQYF. The chain has TRBV20-1 and TRBJ2-7; TRBD1 aligns across 9 bases. V shed 5 bases and J 3 bases; nucleotides not matched to a gene: 8. Per the germline V gene, CDR1 is DFQATT and CDR2 is SNEGSKA (reference sequence). The CDR3 covers 14 residues.

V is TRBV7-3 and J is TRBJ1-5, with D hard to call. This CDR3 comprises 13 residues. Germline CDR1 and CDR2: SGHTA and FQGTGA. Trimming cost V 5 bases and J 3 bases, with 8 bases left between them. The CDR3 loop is CASSPQANQPQHF. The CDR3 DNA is TGTGCCAGCAGCCCCCAAGCCAATCAGCCCCAGCATTTT.

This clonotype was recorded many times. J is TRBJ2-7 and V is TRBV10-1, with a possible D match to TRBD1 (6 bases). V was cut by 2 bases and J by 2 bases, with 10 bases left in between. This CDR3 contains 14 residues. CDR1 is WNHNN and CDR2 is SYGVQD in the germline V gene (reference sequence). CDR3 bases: TGCGCCAGCAGTGAGCCCGGGACACCCTACGAGCAGTACTTC. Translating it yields CASSEPGTPYEQYF.

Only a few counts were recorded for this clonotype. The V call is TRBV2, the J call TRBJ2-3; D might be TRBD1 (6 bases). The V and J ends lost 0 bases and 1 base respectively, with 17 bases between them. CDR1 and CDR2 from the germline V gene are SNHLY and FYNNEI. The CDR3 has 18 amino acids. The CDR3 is CASSEAGIGTKRTDTQYF. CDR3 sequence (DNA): TGTGCCAGCAGTGAAGCGGGTATAGGGACAAAACGCACAGATACGCAGTATTTT.

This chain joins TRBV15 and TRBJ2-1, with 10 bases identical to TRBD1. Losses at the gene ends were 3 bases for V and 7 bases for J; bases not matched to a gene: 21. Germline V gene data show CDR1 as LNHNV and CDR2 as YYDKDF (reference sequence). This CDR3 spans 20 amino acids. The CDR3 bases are TGTGCCACCAGCAGCATATATCTCTCCAGGTCGGGACAGGGGTTGAATGAGCAGTTCTTC. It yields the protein CATSSIYLSRSGQGLNEQFF.

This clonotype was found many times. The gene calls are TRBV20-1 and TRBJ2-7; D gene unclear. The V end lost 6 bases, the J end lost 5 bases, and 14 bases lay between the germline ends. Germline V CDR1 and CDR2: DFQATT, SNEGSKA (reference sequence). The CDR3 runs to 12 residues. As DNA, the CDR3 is TGCAGTGCCCCCTCGAATCTCAACGAGCAGTACTTC. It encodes CSAPSNLNEQYF.

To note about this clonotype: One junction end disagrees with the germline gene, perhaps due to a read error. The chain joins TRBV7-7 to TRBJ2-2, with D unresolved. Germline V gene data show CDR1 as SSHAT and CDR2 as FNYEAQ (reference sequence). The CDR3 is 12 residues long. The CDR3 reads CASSLSNGELFF. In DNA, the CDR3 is TGTGCTAGCAGCCTAAGTAACGGGGAGCTGTTTTTT.

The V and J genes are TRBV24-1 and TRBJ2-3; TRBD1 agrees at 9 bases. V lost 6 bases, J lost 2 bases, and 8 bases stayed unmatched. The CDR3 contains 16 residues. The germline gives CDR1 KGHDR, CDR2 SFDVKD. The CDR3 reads CATSSLGQGLTDTQYF. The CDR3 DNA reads TGTGCCACCAGTTCCCTGGGACAGGGCCTCACAGATACGCAGTATTTT.

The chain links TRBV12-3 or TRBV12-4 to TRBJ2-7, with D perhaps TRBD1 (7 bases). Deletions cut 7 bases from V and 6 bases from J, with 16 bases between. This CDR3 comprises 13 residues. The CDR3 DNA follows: TGTGCCAGCACCCTTCAGCAGGGGGGCGAGCAGTACTTC. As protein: CASTLQQGGEQYF.

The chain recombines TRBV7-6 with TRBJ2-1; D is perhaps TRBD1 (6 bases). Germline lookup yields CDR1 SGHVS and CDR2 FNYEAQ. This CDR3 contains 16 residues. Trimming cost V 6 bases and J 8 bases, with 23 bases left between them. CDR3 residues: CASRLLTGPRVDEQFF. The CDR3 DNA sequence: TGTGCCAGCAGACTCCTGACAGGCCCCCGTGTCGATGAGCAGTTCTTC. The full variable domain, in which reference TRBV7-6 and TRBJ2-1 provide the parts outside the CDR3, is GAGVSQSPRYKVTKRGQDVALRCDPISGHVSLYWYRQALGQGPEFLTYFNYEAQQDKSGLPNDRFSAERPEGSISTLTIQRTEQRDSAMYRCASRLLTGPRVDEQFFGPGTRLTVL.

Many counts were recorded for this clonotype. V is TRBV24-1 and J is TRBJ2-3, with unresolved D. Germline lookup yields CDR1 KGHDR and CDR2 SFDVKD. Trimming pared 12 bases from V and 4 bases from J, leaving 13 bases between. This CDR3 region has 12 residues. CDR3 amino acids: CASRRGPDTQYF. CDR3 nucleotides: TGTGCCTCCCGTCGAGGTCCAGATACGCAGTATTTT.

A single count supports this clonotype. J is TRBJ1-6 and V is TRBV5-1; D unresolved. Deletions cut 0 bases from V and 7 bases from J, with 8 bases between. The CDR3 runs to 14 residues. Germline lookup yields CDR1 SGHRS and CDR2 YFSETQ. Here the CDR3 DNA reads TGCGCCAGCAGCTTGGAAGTTGACAATTCACCCCTCCACTTT. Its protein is CASSLEVDNSPLHF.

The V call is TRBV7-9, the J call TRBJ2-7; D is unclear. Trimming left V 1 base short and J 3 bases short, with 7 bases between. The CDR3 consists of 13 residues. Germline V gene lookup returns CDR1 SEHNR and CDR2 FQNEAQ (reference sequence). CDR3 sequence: CASSLVPFYEQYF. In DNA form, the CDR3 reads TGTGCCAGCAGCTTAGTGCCGTTCTACGAGCAGTACTTC.

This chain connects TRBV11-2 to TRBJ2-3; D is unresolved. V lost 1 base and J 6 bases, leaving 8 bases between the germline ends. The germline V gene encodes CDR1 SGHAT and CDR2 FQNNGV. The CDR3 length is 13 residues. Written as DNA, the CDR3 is TGTGCCAGCAGCTTAGGGCAGATCGATACGCAGTATTTT. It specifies CASSLGQIDTQYF.

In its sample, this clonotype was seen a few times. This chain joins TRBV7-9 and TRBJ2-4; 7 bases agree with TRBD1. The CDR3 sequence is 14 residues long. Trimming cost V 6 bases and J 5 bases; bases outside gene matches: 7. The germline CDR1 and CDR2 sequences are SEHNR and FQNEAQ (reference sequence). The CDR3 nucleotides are TGTGCCAGCAGTATGACAGGGTATGAAAACATTCAGTACTTC. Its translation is CASSMTGYENIQYF.

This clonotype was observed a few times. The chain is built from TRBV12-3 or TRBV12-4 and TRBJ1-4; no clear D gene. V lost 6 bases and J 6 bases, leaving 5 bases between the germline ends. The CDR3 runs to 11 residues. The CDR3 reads CASSVHEKLFF. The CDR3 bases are TGTGCCAGCAGCGTACATGAAAAACTGTTTTTT.

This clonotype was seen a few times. The CDR3, as DNA: TGTGCCAGCAGCCCCCGGAGGGTCGCGATTTACAATGAGCAGTTCTTC. Translation gives CASSPRRVAIYNEQFF. J is TRBJ2-1 and V is TRBV7-2; TRBD2 might be the D (6 bases). Per the germline V gene, CDR1 is SGHTA and CDR2 is FQGNSA. V was trimmed by 5 bases and J by 4 bases, leaving 18 bases between them. CDR3 size: 16 residues.

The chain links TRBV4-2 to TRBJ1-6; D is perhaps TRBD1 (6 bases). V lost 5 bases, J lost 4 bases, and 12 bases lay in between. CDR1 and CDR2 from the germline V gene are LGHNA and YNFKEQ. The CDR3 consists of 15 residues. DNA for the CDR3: TGTGCCAGCAGCTCCCCCAGGGGTTATAATTCACCCCTCCACTTT. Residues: CASSSPRGYNSPLHF.

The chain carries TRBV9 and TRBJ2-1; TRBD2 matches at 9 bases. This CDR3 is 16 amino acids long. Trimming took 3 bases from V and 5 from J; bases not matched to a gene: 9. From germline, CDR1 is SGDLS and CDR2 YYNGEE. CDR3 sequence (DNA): TGTGCCAGCAGCGCTTTCGGGACTAGCATCCACAATGAGCAGTTCTTC. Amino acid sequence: CASSAFGTSIHNEQFF.

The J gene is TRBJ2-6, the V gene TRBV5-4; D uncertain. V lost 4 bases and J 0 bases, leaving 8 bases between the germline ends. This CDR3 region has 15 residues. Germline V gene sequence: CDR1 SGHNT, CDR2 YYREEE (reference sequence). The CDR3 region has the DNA TGTGCCAGCAGCCCCGACCTCTCTGGGGCCAACGTCCTGACTTTC. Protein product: CASSPDLSGANVLTF.